This T cell receptor (beta chain) was obtained from a study of T cell changes during pregnancy in multiple sclerosis. Profiling relied on immunoSEQ multiplex PCR, and the TCRdb table lists in-frame clones only, not all of them. Here the sample spans roughly 90,000 clones, 94% being singletons. The clonotype comes from a female donor with multiple sclerosis, enrolled in a pregnancy study. The material sequenced was peripheral blood, taken in the third trimester of pregnancy.

This CDR3 reads CASSLQLEGRVTQYF. The CDR3 nucleotides are TGTGCCAGCAGCTTACAGCTTGAGGGCCGAGTTACGCAGTATTTT. The chain combines TRBV7-2 with TRBJ2-3, with a tentative D call TRBD2 (5 bases). Germline loops: CDR1 SGHTA, CDR2 FQGNSA. V gave up 2 bases and J gave up 8 bases, with 17 bases separating them. The CDR3 is 15 amino acids.